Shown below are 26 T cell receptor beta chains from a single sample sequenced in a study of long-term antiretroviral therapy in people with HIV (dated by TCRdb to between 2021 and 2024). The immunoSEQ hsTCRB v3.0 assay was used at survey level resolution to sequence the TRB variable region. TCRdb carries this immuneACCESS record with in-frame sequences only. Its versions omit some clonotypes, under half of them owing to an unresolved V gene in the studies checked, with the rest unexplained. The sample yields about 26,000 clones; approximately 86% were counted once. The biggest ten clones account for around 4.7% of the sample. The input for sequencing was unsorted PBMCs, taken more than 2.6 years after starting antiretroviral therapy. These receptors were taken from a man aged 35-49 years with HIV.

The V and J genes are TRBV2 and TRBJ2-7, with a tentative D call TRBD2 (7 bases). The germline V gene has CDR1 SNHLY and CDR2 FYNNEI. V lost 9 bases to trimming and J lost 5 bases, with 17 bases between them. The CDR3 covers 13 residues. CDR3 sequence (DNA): TGTGCCAGACGGGGGGCCCTAGGGGACGAGCAGTACTTC. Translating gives CARRGALGDEQYF. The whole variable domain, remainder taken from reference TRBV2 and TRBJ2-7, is EPEVTQTPSHQVTQMGQEVILRCVPISNHLYFYWYRQILGQKVEFLVSFYNNEISEKSEIFDDQFSVERPDGSNFTLKIRSTKLEDSAMYFCARRGALGDEQYFGPGTRLTVT.

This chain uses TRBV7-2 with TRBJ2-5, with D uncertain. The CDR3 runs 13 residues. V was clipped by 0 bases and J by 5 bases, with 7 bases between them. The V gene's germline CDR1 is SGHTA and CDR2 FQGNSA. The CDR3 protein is CASSLADGETQYF. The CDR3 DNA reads TGTGCCAGCAGCTTAGCAGACGGGGAGACCCAGTACTTC.

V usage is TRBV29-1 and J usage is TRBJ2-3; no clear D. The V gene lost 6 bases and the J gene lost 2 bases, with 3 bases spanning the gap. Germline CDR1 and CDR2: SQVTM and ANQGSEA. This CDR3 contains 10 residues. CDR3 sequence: CSVFTDTQYF. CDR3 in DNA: TGCAGCGTATTCACAGATACGCAGTATTTT.

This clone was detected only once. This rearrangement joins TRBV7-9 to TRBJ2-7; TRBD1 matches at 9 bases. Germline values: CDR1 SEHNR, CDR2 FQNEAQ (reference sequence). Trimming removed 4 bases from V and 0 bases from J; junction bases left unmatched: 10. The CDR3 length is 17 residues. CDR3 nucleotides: TGTGCCAGCAGCTCCACCCCGGACAGGGGACGCTCCTACGAGCAGTACTTC. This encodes CASSSTPDRGRSYEQYF.

The DNA for the CDR3 is TGTGCCTGGAGAAGAGGGGCCTTGGGCTATGGCTACACCTTC. Residues: CAWRRGALGYGYTF. This sequence joins TRBV30 and TRBJ1-2; a weak D match, TRBD1 (5 bases). V lost 3 bases, J lost 4 bases, and 15 bases lay in between. This CDR3 is 14 amino acids long. Looked up from germline, CDR1 is GTSNPN and CDR2 is SVGIG (reference sequence). Filled out from reference TRBV30 and TRBJ1-2, the complete variable domain reads SQTIHQWPATLVQPVGSPLSLECTVEGTSNPNLYWYRQAAGRGLQLLFYSVGIGQISSEVPQNLSASRPQDRQFILSSKKLLLSDSGFYLCAWRRGALGYGYTFGSGTRLTVV.

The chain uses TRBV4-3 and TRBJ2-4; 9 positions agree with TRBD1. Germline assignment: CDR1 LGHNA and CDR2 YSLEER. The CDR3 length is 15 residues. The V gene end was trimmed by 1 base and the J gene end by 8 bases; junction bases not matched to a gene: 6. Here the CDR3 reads CASSQGGQGKDIQYF. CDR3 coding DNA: TGCGCCAGCAGCCAAGGGGGACAGGGAAAGGACATTCAGTACTTC.

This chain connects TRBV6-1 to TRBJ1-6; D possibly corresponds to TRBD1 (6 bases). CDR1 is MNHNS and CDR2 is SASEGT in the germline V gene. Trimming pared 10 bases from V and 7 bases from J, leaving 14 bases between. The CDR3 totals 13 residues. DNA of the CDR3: TGTGCCACCGACGACAGGTCGAATTCACCCCTCCACTTT. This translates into CATDDRSNSPLHF.

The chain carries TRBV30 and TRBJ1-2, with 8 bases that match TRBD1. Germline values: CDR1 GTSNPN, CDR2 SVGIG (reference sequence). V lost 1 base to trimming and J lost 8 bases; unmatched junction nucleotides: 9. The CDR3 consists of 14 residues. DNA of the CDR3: TGTGCCTGGAGTGCCCTGACAGGGACAGGCGGCTACACCTTC. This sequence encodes CAWSALTGTGGYTF.

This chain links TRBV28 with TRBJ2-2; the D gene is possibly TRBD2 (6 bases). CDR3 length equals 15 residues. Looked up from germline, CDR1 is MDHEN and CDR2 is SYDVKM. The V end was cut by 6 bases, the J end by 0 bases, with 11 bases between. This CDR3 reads CASRKRVANTGELFF. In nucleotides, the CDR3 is TGTGCCAGCAGAAAGCGGGTCGCGAACACCGGGGAGCTGTTTTTT.

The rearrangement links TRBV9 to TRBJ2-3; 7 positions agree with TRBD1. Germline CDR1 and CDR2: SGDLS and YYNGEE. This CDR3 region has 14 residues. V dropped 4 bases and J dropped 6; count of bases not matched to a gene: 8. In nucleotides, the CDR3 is TGTGCCAGCAGCTCCCAGGGCAGGGGGGATACGCAGTATTTT. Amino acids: CASSSQGRGDTQYF.

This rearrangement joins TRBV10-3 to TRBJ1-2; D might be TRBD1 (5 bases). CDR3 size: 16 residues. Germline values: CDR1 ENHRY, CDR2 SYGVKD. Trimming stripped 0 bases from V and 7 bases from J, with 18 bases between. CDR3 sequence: CAISESMSIPGLGYTF. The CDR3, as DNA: TGTGCCATCAGTGAGTCGATGTCTATTCCAGGGCTTGGCTACACCTTC.

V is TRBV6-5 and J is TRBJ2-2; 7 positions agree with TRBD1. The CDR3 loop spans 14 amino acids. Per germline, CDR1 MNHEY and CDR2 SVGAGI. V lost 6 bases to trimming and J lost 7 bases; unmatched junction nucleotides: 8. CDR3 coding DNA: TGTGCCAGCAGGCCTTCCGACAGGGTCGGGGAGCTGTTTTTT. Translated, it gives CASRPSDRVGELFF.

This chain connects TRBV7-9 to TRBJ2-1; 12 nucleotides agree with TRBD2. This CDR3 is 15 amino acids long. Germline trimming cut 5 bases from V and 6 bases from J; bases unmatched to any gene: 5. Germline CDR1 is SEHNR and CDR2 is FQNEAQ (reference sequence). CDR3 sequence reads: CASSELAGGLNEQFF. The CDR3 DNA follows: TGTGCCAGCAGCGAACTAGCGGGGGGTCTCAATGAGCAGTTCTTC.

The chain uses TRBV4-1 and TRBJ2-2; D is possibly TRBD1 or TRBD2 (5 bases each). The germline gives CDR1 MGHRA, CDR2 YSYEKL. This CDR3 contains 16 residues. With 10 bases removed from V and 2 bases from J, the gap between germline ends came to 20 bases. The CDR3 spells CATARGRGPNTGELFF. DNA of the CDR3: TGCGCCACCGCTAGAGGCCGGGGACCCAACACCGGGGAGCTGTTTTTT.

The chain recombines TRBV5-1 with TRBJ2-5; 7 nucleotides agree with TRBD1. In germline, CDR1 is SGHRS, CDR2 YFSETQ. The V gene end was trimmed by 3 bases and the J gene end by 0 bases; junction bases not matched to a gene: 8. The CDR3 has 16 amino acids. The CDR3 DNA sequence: TGCGCCAGCAGCTCTGTACTGGGACAGAACCAAGAGACCCAGTACTTC. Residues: CASSSVLGQNQETQYF.

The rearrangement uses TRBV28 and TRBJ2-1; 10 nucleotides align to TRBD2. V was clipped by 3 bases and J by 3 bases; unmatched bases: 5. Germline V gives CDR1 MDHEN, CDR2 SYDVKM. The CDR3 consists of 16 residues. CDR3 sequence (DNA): TGTGCCAGCAGTTTGCCCCTAGCGGGAGTCTACAATGAGCAGTTCTTC. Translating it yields CASSLPLAGVYNEQFF.

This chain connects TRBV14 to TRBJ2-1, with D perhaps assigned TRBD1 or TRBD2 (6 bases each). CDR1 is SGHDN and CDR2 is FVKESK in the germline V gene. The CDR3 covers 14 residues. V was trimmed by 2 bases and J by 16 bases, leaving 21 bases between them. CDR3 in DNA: TGTGCCAGCAGCCAATTAGGGACTTTTGGGGGCTCTTTCTTC. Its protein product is CASSQLGTFGGSFF.

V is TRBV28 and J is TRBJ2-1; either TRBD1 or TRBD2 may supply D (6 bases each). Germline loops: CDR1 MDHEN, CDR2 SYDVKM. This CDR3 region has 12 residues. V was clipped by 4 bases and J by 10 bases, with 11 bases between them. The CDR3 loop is CASSSGGDEQFF. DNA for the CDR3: TGTGCCAGCAGTTCCGGGGGCGACGAGCAGTTCTTC. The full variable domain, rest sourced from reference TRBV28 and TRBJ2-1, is DVKVTQSSRYLVKRTGEKVFLECVQDMDHENMFWYRQDPGLGLRLIYFSYDVKMKEKGDIPEGYSVSREKKERFSLILESASTNQTSMYLCASSSGGDEQFFGPGTRLTVL.

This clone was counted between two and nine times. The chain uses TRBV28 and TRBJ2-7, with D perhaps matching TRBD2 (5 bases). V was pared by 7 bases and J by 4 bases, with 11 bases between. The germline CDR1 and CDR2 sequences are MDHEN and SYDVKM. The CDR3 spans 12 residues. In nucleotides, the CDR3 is TGTGCCAGCATCCGGACTCCATACGAGCAGTACTTC. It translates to CASIRTPYEQYF.

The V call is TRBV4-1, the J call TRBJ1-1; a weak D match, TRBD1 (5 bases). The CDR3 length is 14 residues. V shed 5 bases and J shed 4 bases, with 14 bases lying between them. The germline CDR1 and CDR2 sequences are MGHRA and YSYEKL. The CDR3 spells CASSVGPRGTEAFF. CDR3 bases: TGCGCCAGCAGCGTGGGACCGAGGGGCACTGAAGCTTTCTTT.

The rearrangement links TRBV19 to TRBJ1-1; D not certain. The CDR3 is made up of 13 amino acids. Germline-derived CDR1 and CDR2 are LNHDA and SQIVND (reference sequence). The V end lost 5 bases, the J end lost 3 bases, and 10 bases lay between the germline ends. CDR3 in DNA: TGTGCCAGTAGTCAGACGCACGACACTGAAGCTTTCTTT. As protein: CASSQTHDTEAFF.

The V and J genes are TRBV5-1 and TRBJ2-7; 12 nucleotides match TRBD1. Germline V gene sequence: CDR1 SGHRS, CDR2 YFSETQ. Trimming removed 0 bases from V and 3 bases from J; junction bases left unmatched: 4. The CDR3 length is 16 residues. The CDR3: CASSLVGTGGRYEQYF. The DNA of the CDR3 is TGCGCCAGCAGCTTGGTTGGGACAGGGGGCCGCTACGAGCAGTACTTC.

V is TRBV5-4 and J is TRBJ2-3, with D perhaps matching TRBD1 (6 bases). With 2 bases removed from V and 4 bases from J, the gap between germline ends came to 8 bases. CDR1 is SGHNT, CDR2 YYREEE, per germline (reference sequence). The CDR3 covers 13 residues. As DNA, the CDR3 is TGTGCCAGCAGCTTCGAGGGGGCAGATACGCAGTATTTT. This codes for CASSFEGADTQYF.

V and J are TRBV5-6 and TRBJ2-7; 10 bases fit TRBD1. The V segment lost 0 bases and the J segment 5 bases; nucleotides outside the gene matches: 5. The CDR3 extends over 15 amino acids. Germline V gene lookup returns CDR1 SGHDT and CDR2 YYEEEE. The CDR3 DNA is TGTGCCAGCAGCTTGGTTGGGACAGGGGATCACGAGCAGTACTTC. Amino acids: CASSLVGTGDHEQYF.

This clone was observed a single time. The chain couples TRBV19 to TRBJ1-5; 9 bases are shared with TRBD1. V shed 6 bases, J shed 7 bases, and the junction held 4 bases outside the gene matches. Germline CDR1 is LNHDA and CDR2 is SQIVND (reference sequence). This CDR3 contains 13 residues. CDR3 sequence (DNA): TGTGCCAGTAGAACAGGGGGCGGACAGCCCCAGCATTTT. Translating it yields CASRTGGGQPQHF.

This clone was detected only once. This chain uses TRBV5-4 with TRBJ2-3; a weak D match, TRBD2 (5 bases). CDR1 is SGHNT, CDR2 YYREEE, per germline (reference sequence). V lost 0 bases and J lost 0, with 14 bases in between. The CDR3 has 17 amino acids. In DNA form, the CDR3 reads TGTGCCAGCAGCTTGGGTGCTAGCTTCACTAGCACAGATACGCAGTATTTT. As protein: CASSLGASFTSTDTQYF. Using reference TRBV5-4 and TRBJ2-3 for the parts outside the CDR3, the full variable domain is ETGVTQSPTHLIKTRGQQVTLRCSSQSGHNTVSWYQQALGQGPQFIFQYYREEENGRGNFPPRFSGLQFPNYSSELNVNALELDDSALYLCASSLGASFTSTDTQYFGPGTRLTVL.